This T cell receptor beta chain emerged from a study of blood T cell repertoires in COVID-19 (dated by TCRdb to 2018 to 2021). Some background on the complete study: Samples from collaborators originated in the United States, Italy and Spain and spanned both the acute and convalescent phases of COVID-19. The prospective study material was composed of cDNA or gDNA derived from T cells, B-cell-depleted T cells, or PBMCs. The dataset comprised deeply sampled blood TCRbeta repertoires from subjects exposed to, actively infected with, or recovered from COVID-19. The repertoires were released in a freely available public database meant as a resource for research on the immune response to SARS-CoV-2. Samples were obtained from the ongoing ImmuneRACE study (first 160 participants) and from 950 to 1,500 subjects provided by 6 global collaborators. Nearly every sample came with metadata listing a de-identified subject ID, COVID-19 status, age in years and sex. Where available, HLA class I and class II types were obtained from metadata supplied by the sample provider rather than from assay-based typing. The research as a whole found: The amount of clinical and demographic metadata varied by source and participant and was provided uncurated.

The collaborating institutions used their own protocols to collect whole blood in K2EDTA tubes. Collaborator samples were shipped for TCRbeta analysis as frozen whole blood, isolated PBMCs, or DNA extracted from either sample type. Of note for this clone: The clone's antigen remains unknown. Base qualities are missing; no much larger clone stands one base away.

TCRbeta CDR3 regions were amplified from genomic DNA by means of the immunoSEQ Assay, a bias-controlled multiplex PCR. The paper's data handling went like this. Within the assay, amplification of reference gene primers was used to estimate how many nucleated cells each sample contained. To quantify the absolute abundance of each unique TCRbeta CDR3 rearrangement, sequence reads were collapsed and filtered. For each sample, productive Simpson clonality was calculated as the square root of Simpson's diversity index over productive rearrangements. Held by TCRdb, this immuneACCESS table contains in-frame sequences only and omits some clones. Under half of the omission traces to an unresolved V gene where checked; the cause of the rest is unknown. The DNA gave D and trimming, while V, J and clone size come from that table. The sample contains 100,000 to 120,000 clones, about 85% of them found a single time. The ten top clones hold roughly 4% of the sample.

This TCR came from a woman aged 70-85 years with acute or convalescent COVID-19. The sequenced sample was peripheral blood.

The CDR3 protein: CASHLPSSGNTIYF. In nucleotides, the sequence is TGTGCCAGCCATCTCCCGAGCTCTGGAAACACCATATATTTT. This sequence uses TRBV19 and TRBJ1-3, with no reliable assignment of the D segment. Based on the germline V gene (reference sequence), the CDR1 and CDR2 sequences are LNHDA and SQIVND. V is clipped by 9 bases and J by 0 bases, and the sequence between their germline boundaries is 12 bases long. The CDR3 numbers 14 residues from cysteine through phenylalanine. The DNA shown is the 42-base CDR3, in frame from base 1.